The rows below give T cell receptor beta chains drawn from one sample of a study of shared clonotypes between healthy human individuals. The method was immunoSEQ multiplex PCR; TCRdb's version includes in-frame clones alone and lacks a portion of them. The sample contains around 2.1 million clones, just over 90% of which appear only once. Input material: naive CD8+ T cells from PBMCs. The receptors were gathered from a man between 18 and 29 years old in good health. Some clones in this sample may be carry-over from other donors' samples. Each CDR3 is given with its conserved first and last residue. The D gene is left open where the match is weak.

cdr3_aa	v_call	d_call
CASSLSQGYTEAFF	TRBV27	.
CASSPSENTEAFF	TRBV6-5	.
CASSLFSSTEQYF	TRBV27	.
CASSLSGLVQKDSPLHF	TRBV7-9	.
CASSSDGVWGNTEAFF	TRBV5-5	.
CASSFSFGTYEQYF	TRBV28	.
CASSPRTGGGLGLYEQYF	TRBV18	TRBD1
CASSLVGAYAEAFF	TRBV27	.
CASSPSTGEEYNEQFF	TRBV27	.
CASSFIGATNEKLFF	TRBV28	.
CASSLAGGFEQYF	TRBV5-6	.
CASSLSTGGRFEQYF	TRBV5-1	TRBD1
CASSYSVRGEQYF	TRBV6-6	.
CASRYGSYNEQFF	TRBV19	.
CASSRTGTYEQYF	TRBV19	.
CASSIGQGGTEAFF	TRBV19	.
CASSPDRGTPNQPQHF	TRBV18	TRBD1
CASSKSGREGYSSYEQYF	TRBV5-1	TRBD2
CASSPLRGEGANVLTF	TRBV4-1	.
CASGNLRGFEQYF	TRBV27	.
CASSTDSKQYF	TRBV5-4	.
CASSLEDFHETQYF	TRBV11-2	.